This is a list of T cell receptor beta chains from one sample in a study of TIL therapy for anti-PD-1-resistant metastatic lung cancer. Clones were read by immunoSEQ multiplex PCR, and TCRdb kept only the in-frame ones, dropping some. The sample gives tens of thousands of clones, 70% to 85% of which show up once; 4% to 6% is in the top ten. This specimen consisted of blood, obtained at baseline. Source of these receptors: a woman aged 25 to 80 with non-small cell lung cancer. Each CDR3 is given with its conserved first and last residue. A D gene is named only where the DNA matches it firmly. Some rows have no size entry. The others give once, few or many, or a class for an expanded clone.

clone_size j_call d_call v_call cdr3_aa cdr3_nt
NA TRBJ2-2 NA TRBV6-5 CASSYEYRVTGELFF TGTGCCAGCAGTTACGAGTACAGGGTCACCGGGGAGCTGTTTTTT
NA TRBJ1-1 TRBD1 TRBV4-1 CASSQGQGVSEAFF TGCGCCAGCAGCCAAGGTCAGGGGGTTTCTGAAGCTTTCTTT
NA TRBJ2-3 NA TRBV9 CASSVEKFTDTQYF TGTGCCAGCAGCGTAGAGAAGTTCACAGATACGCAGTATTTT
NA TRBJ2-4 TRBD2 TRBV2 CASSLGLAGRYIQYF TGTGCCAGCAGTTTGGGACTAGCGGGAAGGTACATTCAGTACTTC
NA TRBJ1-4 NA TRBV4-2 CASSQDRPVGREKLFF TGTGCCAGCAGCCAAGATAGGCCAGTTGGCCGGGAAAAACTGTTTTTT
NA TRBJ2-7 TRBD1 TRBV9 CASSRGQGAPEQYF TGTGCCAGCAGCAGGGGACAGGGGGCGCCCGAGCAGTACTTC
NA TRBJ2-7 NA TRBV18 CASSPGTSYEQYF TGTGCCAGCTCACCCGGGACTTCCTACGAGCAGTACTTC
NA TRBJ2-1 TRBD2 TRBV4-1 CASSQDLGLAGSSYNEQFF TGCGCCAGCAGCCAAGATCTGGGACTAGCGGGGAGCTCCTACAATGAGCAGTTCTTC
once TRBJ2-7 NA TRBV7-9 CASSLEGVPYEQYF TGTGCCAGCAGCTTAGAGGGGGTCCCCTACGAGCAGTACTTC
NA TRBJ1-2 NA TRBV6-1 CASQDGREGSYTF TGTGCCAGCCAGGACGGACGGGAGGGGAGCTACACCTTC
NA TRBJ2-5 TRBD2 TRBV5-1 CASTKPEGGETQYF TGCGCCAGCACCAAGCCTGAGGGAGGGGAGACCCAGTACTTC
NA TRBJ2-3 NA TRBV25-1 CASSESPPPKQYF TGTGCCAGCAGTGAATCCCCGCCTCCCAAGCAGTATTTT
NA TRBJ2-2 TRBD1 TRBV7-6 CASSLGTGEAGELFF TGTGCCAGCAGCTTGGGGACAGGGGAGGCCGGGGAGCTGTTTTTT
once TRBJ1-2 NA TRBV7-9 CASSRRGSDGYTF TGTGCCAGCAGCCGCCGGGGGTCGGATGGCTACACCTTC
NA TRBJ1-1 TRBD1 TRBV28 CASSFKDRVLSSTEAFF TGTGCCAGCAGTTTCAAAGACAGGGTTCTTTCCAGCACTGAAGCTTTCTTT
NA TRBJ2-2 TRBD2 TRBV19 CASSRTSGSPNGELFF TGTGCCAGTAGTCGGACTAGCGGGAGTCCTAACGGGGAGCTGTTTTTT
NA TRBJ1-1 NA TRBV7-9 CASSLMGENTEAFF TGTGCCAGCAGCTTAATGGGGGAGAACACTGAAGCTTTCTTT
once TRBJ2-1 TRBD2 TRBV7-9 CASSPRGTSGILEQFF TGTGCCAGCAGCCCCCGTGGGACTAGCGGGATCCTGGAGCAGTTCTTC
NA TRBJ2-3 TRBD2 TRBV7-2 CASSLDRLAGKYF TGTGCCAGCAGCTTAGATCGGCTAGCGGGGAAGTATTTT
NA TRBJ2-1 NA TRBV11-2 CASSTQAGMYEQFF TGTGCCAGCAGCACTCAGGCCGGGATGTATGAGCAGTTCTTC
NA TRBJ2-7 NA TRBV10-3 CASSLGLSSYEQYF TGTGCCAGCAGTTTAGGCTTATCCTCCTACGAGCAGTACTTC
NA TRBJ1-4 NA TRBV6-1 CASSPNGATNEKLFF TGTGCCAGCAGTCCCAACGGTGCAACTAATGAAAAACTGTTTTTT
NA TRBJ2-7 NA TRBV28 CASTRGGVRSYEQYF TGTGCCAGCACTAGAGGAGGGGTTCGGTCCTACGAGCAGTACTTC
NA TRBJ1-5 TRBD1 TRBV19 CASSPWTGGYSNQPQHF TGTGCCAGTAGTCCGTGGACAGGGGGATATAGCAATCAGCCCCAGCATTTT
few TRBJ1-6 NA TRBV30 CAWSGGGNSPLHF TGTGCCTGGAGTGGCGGGGGTAATTCACCCCTCCACTTT
NA TRBJ1-1 NA TRBV7-9 CASSFDSNTEAFF TGTGCCAGCAGCTTTGACAGCAACACTGAAGCTTTCTTT
NA TRBJ2-1 NA TRBV19 CASSIGGEQFF TGTGCCAGTAGTATAGGTGGTGAGCAGTTCTTC
NA TRBJ2-2 NA TRBV21-1 CASIEGANTGELFF TGTGCCAGCATAGAGGGGGCGAACACCGGGGAGCTGTTTTTT
NA TRBJ1-1 TRBD1 TRBV30 CALTRGLVEAFF TGTGCCTTAACCAGGGGGCTGGTTGAAGCTTTCTTT
NA TRBJ1-2 NA TRBV30 CAWNREDGYTF TGTGCCTGGAATCGGGAGGATGGCTACACCTTC
NA TRBJ2-3 NA TRBV6-5 CATSGRGTDTQYF TGTGCCACCTCTGGGCGAGGCACAGATACGCAGTATTTT
NA TRBJ1-1 TRBD1 TRBV27 CASSLWGQGNTEAFF TGTGCCAGCAGTTTATGGGGACAGGGAAACACTGAAGCTTTCTTT
NA TRBJ2-3 TRBD1 TRBV6-5 CASSGQGGLDTQYF TGTGCCAGCTCGGGACAGGGGGGATTAGATACGCAGTATTTT
NA TRBJ2-2 NA TRBV27 CASSLSFPGELFF TGTGCCAGCAGTTTATCCTTTCCCGGGGAGCTGTTTTTT
NA TRBJ1-2 TRBD1 TRBV6-6 CASAGTGGHGYTF TGTGCCAGTGCCGGGACAGGGGGCCATGGCTACACCTTC
NA TRBJ1-1 NA TRBV19 CASIWNTEAFF TGTGCCAGTATTTGGAACACTGAAGCTTTCTTT
NA TRBJ1-2 NA TRBV27 CASSFTPAGEDYGYTF TGTGCCAGCAGTTTTACGCCGGCAGGGGAGGACTATGGCTACACCTTC
NA TRBJ2-1 TRBD2 TRBV11-3 CASSFRGTSTEQFF TGTGCCAGCAGCTTCCGCGGGACTAGTACGGAGCAGTTCTTC
NA TRBJ1-6 NA TRBV19 CASSMPRGGYNSPLHF TGTGCCAGTAGTATGCCCAGGGGAGGATATAATTCACCCCTCCACTTT
NA TRBJ2-1 TRBD2 TRBV9 CASSGGTSGRNEQFF TGTGCCAGCAGCGGAGGGACTAGCGGGAGGAATGAGCAGTTCTTC
NA TRBJ2-1 TRBD1 TRBV5-1 CASSFRDRDYNEQFF TGCGCCAGCAGCTTCCGGGACAGGGACTACAATGAGCAGTTCTTC
few TRBJ2-7 NA TRBV2 CASSEPGNYEQYF TGTGCCAGCAGTGAACCAGGCAACTACGAGCAGTACTTC
NA TRBJ2-2 NA TRBV6-6 CASSYGSTGELFF TGTGCCAGCAGTTACGGGTCGACTGGGGAGCTGTTTTTT
NA TRBJ1-1 NA TRBV27 CASRGWTARNTEAFF TGTGCCAGCAGGGGGTGGACAGCGAGGAACACTGAAGCTTTCTTT
NA TRBJ1-1 TRBD1 TRBV27 CASSKGTGGHTEAFF TGTGCCAGCAGTAAAGGGACAGGGGGACACACTGAAGCTTTCTTT
few TRBJ2-1 TRBD2 TRBV6-6 CASRPPSGGAYNEQFF TGTGCCAGCAGACCCCCTAGCGGGGGGGCCTACAATGAGCAGTTCTTC
NA TRBJ1-5 NA TRBV28 CASSLGAAYQPQHF TGTGCCAGCAGTTTAGGCGCAGCCTATCAGCCCCAGCATTTT
NA TRBJ2-6 NA TRBV30 CAWSVKVRFSGANVLTF TGTGCCTGGAGTGTTAAGGTTCGGTTTTCTGGGGCCAACGTCCTGACTTTC
once TRBJ1-1 NA TRBV6-5 CASITFGRGKNEAFF TGTGCCAGCATCACCTTCGGGCGGGGAAAGAATGAAGCTTTCTTT
NA TRBJ1-2 NA TRBV18 CASSPATGLDGYTF TGTGCCAGCTCACCAGCAACAGGACTAGATGGCTACACCTTC
NA TRBJ2-5 NA TRBV10-1 CASSEDTIGETQYF TGCGCCAGCAGTGAGGACACTATAGGGGAGACCCAGTACTTC
NA TRBJ1-3 NA TRBV5-1 CASSWGDSAAGNTIYF TGCGCCAGCAGCTGGGGGGACTCCGCGGCTGGAAACACCATATATTTT
NA TRBJ2-7 NA TRBV20-1 CSAVGNEQYF TGCAGTGCTGTAGGTAACGAGCAGTACTTC
NA TRBJ2-7 TRBD2 TRBV6-4 CATKSTPAGGSSYEQYF TGTGCCACCAAGTCCACCCCAGCGGGAGGGAGCTCCTACGAGCAGTACTTC
NA TRBJ1-1 NA TRBV9 CASSPQWGVAFF TGTGCCAGCAGCCCACAATGGGGGGTAGCTTTCTTT
NA TRBJ2-3 NA TRBV18 CASSPSQASSTDTQYF TGTGCCAGCTCACCTTCACAAGCCTCTAGCACAGATACGCAGTATTTT
once TRBJ2-1 TRBD2 TRBV4-1 CASSSWTSPASYNEQFF TGCGCCAGCAGCTCCTGGACTAGCCCCGCGTCCTACAATGAGCAGTTCTTC
NA TRBJ1-5 TRBD1 TRBV6-1 CASSETTGGQPQHF TGTGCCAGCAGTGAGACTACAGGGGGTCAGCCCCAGCATTTT
few TRBJ1-2 NA TRBV6-1 CASRANYGYTF TGTGCCAGCAGGGCTAACTATGGCTACACCTTC
NA TRBJ2-3 NA TRBV7-3 CASTIFNYHKRADTQYF TGTGCCAGCACCATCTTCAACTATCATAAGAGGGCAGATACGCAGTATTTT